The 7 T cell receptor beta chains below all came from one sample that was sequenced in a study of blood T cell repertoires in COVID-19. The repertoire was sequenced with immunoSEQ multiplex PCR; TCRdb's copy has only in-frame clones and lacks some. The table lists about 120,000 clones, 90% of them singletons. Material: peripheral blood. The receptors here all came from a human donor with active COVID-19. The donor label of this sample is uncertain.

The V call is TRBV15, the J call TRBJ2-3; a possible D gene is TRBD2 (6 bases). With 1 base removed from V and 0 bases from J, the gap between germline ends came to 8 bases. The CDR3 consists of 15 residues. Per germline, CDR1 LNHNV and CDR2 YYDKDF (reference sequence). CDR3 DNA sequence: TGTGCCACCAGCAGAGCGGGGGTAAGCACAGATACGCAGTATTTT. Residues: CATSRAGVSTDTQYF.

The chain uses TRBV18 and TRBJ1-6; TRBD1 matches 10 bases. The V gene's germline CDR1 is KGHSH and CDR2 LQKENI. The J segment lost 8 bases and the V segment lost 4 bases, leaving 5 bases of the junction unmatched. The CDR3 runs to 15 residues. CDR3 sequence: CASSHGTGVDSPLHF. The CDR3 bases are TGTGCCAGCTCACACGGGACAGGGGTTGATTCACCCCTCCACTTT.

This clone was found once. The junction differs from germline at one of its ends, possibly a read error. The rearrangement joins TRBV5-1 to TRBJ1-5; D remains ambiguous. Germline assignment: CDR1 SGHRS and CDR2 YFSETQ. The CDR3 is 15 amino acids. The CDR3 nucleotides are TGCGCCAGTAGCTACCGACAACCCAGCAATCAGCCCCAGCATTTT. This codes for CASSYRQPSNQPQHF.

This chain uses TRBV15 with TRBJ1-1; TRBD1 aligns across 10 bases. Germline V gene lookup returns CDR1 LNHNV and CDR2 YYDKDF (reference sequence). The junction had 2 bases not matched to a gene; V was cut back by 6 bases and J by 4 bases. CDR3 length: 13 amino acids. The CDR3 here is CATSRTGGTEAFF. The CDR3 region has the DNA TGTGCCACCAGTAGGACAGGGGGCACTGAAGCTTTCTTT.

This chain connects TRBV7-2 to TRBJ2-5; 8 nucleotides agree with TRBD1. V lost 5 bases to trimming and J lost 5 bases; unmatched junction nucleotides: 4. Germline V gives CDR1 SGHTA, CDR2 FQGNSA. CDR3 length equals 13 residues. CDR3 DNA sequence: TGTGCCAGCAGCGTCGACAGGGGCGAGACCCAGTACTTC. Translated: CASSVDRGETQYF.

This clone was recorded only once. V and J are TRBV6-6 and TRBJ1-2, with D hard to call. Germline V lookup: CDR1 MNHNY, CDR2 SVGAGI (reference sequence). Between the trimmed V and J ends, which lost 6 bases and 5 bases, there was a span of 22 bases. This CDR3 comprises 16 residues. Written as DNA, the CDR3 is TGTGCCAGCAGCTCACGCCTCATTAACGGTCCTTATGGCTACACCTTC. Protein product: CASSSRLINGPYGYTF.

The chain couples TRBV7-9 to TRBJ2-2; D gene ambiguous. This CDR3 region has 14 residues. Trimming removed 0 bases from V and 1 base from J, with 3 bases in between. Germline V gene sequence: CDR1 SEHNR, CDR2 FQNEAQ (reference sequence). The CDR3 loop is CASSLALNTGELFF. The CDR3, as DNA: TGTGCCAGCAGCTTAGCCCTGAACACCGGGGAGCTGTTTTTT.